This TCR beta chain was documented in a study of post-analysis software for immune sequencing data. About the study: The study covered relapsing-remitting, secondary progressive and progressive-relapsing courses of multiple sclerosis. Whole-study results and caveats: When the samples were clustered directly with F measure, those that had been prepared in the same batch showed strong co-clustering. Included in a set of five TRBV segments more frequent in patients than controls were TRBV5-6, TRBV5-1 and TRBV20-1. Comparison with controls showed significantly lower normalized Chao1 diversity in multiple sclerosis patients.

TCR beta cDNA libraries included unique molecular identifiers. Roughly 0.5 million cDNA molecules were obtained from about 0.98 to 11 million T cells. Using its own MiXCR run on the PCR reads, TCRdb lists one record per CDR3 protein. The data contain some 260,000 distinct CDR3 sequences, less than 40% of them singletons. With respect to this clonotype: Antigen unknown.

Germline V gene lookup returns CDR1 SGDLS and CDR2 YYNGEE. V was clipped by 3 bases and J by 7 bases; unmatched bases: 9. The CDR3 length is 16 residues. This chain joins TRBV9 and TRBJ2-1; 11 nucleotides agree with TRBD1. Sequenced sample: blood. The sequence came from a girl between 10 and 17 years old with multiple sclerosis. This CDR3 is CASSAVWTGGYNEQFF. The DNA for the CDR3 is TGTGCCAGCAGCGCCGTATGGACAGGGGGCTATAATGAGCAGTTCTTC.